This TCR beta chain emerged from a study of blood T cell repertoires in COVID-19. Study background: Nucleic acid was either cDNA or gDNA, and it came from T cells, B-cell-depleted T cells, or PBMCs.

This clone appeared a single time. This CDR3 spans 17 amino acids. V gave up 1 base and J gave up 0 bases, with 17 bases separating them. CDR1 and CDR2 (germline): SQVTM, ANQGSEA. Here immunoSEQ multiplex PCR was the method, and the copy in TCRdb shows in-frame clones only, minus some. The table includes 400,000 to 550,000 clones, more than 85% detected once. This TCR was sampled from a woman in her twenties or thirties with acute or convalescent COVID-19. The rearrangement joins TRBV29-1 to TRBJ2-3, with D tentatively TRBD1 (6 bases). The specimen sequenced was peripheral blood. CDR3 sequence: CSVEAALRTESTDTQYF. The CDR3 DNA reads TGCAGCGTTGAAGCGGCTCTCAGGACAGAGAGCACAGATACGCAGTATTTT.